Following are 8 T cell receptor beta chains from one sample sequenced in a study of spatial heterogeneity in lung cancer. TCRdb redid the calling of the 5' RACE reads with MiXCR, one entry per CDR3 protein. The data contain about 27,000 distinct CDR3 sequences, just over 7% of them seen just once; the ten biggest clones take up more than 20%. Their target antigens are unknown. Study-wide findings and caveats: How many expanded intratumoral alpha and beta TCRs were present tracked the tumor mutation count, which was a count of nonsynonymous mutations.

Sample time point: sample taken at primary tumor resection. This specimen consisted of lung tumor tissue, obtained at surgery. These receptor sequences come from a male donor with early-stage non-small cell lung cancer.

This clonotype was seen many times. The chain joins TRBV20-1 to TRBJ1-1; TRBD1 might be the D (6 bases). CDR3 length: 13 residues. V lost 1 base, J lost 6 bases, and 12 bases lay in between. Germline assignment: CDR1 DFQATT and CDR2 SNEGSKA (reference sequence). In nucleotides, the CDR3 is TGCAGTGCTAGAGGCTGGACAGAGTCTGAAGCTTTCTTT. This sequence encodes CSARGWTESEAFF.

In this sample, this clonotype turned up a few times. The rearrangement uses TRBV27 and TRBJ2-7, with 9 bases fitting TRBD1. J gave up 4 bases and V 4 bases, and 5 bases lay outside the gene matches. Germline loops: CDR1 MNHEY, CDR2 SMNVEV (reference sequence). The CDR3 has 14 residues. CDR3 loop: CASSWGQGLYEQYF. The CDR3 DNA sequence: TGTGCCAGCAGTTGGGGACAGGGATTGTACGAGCAGTACTTC.

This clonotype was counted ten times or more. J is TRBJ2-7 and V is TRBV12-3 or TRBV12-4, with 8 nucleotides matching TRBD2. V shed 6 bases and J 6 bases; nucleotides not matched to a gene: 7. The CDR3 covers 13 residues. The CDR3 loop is CASSPYAGGEQYF. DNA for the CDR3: TGTGCCAGCAGCCCTTACGCGGGGGGCGAGCAGTACTTC.

The CDR3 DNA sequence: TGTGCCAGCAGCCCGAAGCAGGGTGGCGCTGAAGCTTTCTTT. Translating gives CASSPKQGGAEAFF. The chain combines TRBV7-2 with TRBJ1-1; D is possibly TRBD1 (5 bases). This CDR3 contains 14 residues. The V end lost 5 bases, the J end lost 6 bases, and 16 bases lay between the germline ends. Germline CDR1 reads SGHTA; CDR2 reads FQGNSA.

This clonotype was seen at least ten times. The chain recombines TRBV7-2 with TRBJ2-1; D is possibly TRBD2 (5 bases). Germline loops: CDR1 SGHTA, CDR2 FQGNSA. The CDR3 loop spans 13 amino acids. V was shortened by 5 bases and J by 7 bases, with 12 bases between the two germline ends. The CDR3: CASSADSLNEQFF. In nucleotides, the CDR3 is TGTGCCAGCAGCGCGGACTCCCTTAATGAGCAGTTCTTC.

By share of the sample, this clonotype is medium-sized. In DNA, the CDR3 is TGTGCCAGCAGTTTATGGACAGGGGGAGGCGATGGCTACACCTTC. It codes for CASSLWTGGGDGYTF. This rearrangement joins TRBV28 to TRBJ1-2, with 9 bases lining up with TRBD1. This CDR3 region has 15 residues. Germline CDR1 is MDHEN and CDR2 is SYDVKM. V was pared by 0 bases and J by 6 bases, with 5 bases of the junction left unmatched.

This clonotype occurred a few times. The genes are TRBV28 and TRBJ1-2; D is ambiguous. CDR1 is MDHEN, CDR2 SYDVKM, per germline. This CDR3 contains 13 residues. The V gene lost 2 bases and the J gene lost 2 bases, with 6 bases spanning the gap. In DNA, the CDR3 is TGTGCCAGCAGTTTAAGAATGAACTATGGCTACACCTTC. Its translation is CASSLRMNYGYTF.

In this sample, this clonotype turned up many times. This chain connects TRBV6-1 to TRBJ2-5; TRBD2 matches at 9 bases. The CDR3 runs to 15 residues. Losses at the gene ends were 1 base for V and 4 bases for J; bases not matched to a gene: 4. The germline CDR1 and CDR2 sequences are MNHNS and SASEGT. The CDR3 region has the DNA TGTGCCAGCAGTGAAGTCCTTAGCGGGGGAGAGACCCAGTACTTC. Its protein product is CASSEVLSGGETQYF.